A single sample gave rise to the 8 T cell receptor beta chains below, sequenced in a study of T cell repertoires in cytomegalovirus infection. TCRdb re-called the reads through MiXCR, storing one row per CDR3 protein. The table shows about 340,000 distinct CDR3 sequences, with roughly 28% occurring only once. The antigens of these receptors remain unknown. Material: cultured PBMCs, obtained from culture after CMV antigen stimulation. The source of these receptors is a human donor in good health (CMV status not recorded). Some clones in this sample may be carry-over from other donors' samples.

This clonotype was recorded at least ten times. CDR3 sequence (DNA): TGTGCCAGCAGCCCGATGCGGACCCCTTACAATGAGCAGTTCTTC. This sequence encodes CASSPMRTPYNEQFF. The rearrangement uses TRBV12-3 or TRBV12-4 and TRBJ2-1; D is unresolved. V was clipped by 6 bases and J by 4 bases, with 16 bases between them. The CDR3 sequence is 15 residues long.

The chain uses TRBV12-3 or TRBV12-4 and TRBJ2-3; D gene uncertain. The CDR3 totals 13 residues. V was cut by 1 base and J by 4 bases, with 6 bases left in between. The CDR3 DNA reads TGTGCCAGCAGTTTAGACCGGGCAGATACGCAGTATTTT. Amino acid sequence: CASSLDRADTQYF.

This chain links TRBV5-1 with TRBJ2-3; 7 nucleotides agree with TRBD2. The trim removed 3 bases at V and 1 base at J, leaving 5 bases unmatched. This CDR3 contains 15 residues. Germline CDR1 reads SGHRS; CDR2 reads YFSETQ. In DNA form, the CDR3 reads TGCGCCAGCAGCTCCGAGCGGGGTGGCACAGATACGCAGTATTTT. It specifies CASSSERGGTDTQYF.

This chain links TRBV27 with TRBJ2-7, with D possibly TRBD1 on 6 matching bases. V lost 5 bases to trimming and J lost 3 bases, with 17 bases between them. The CDR3 is made up of 15 amino acids. Germline V CDR1 and CDR2: MNHEY, SMNVEV (reference sequence). In nucleotides, the CDR3 is TGTGCCAGCAGTACCGGGCAGGGGATAAACTACGAGCAGTACTTC. This gives the protein CASSTGQGINYEQYF.

The chain combines TRBV12-3 or TRBV12-4 with TRBJ1-1, with D perhaps matching TRBD1 (6 bases). CDR3 size: 14 residues. Trimming cost V 5 bases and J 0 bases, with 10 bases left between them. The CDR3 loop reads CASSNSGVNTEAFF. The DNA of the CDR3 is TGTGCCAGCAGTAATTCAGGGGTGAACACTGAAGCTTTCTTT.

In this sample, this clonotype turned up many times. The chain is built from TRBV7-2 and TRBJ2-5; D is uncertain. V was clipped by 2 bases and J by 0 bases, with 7 bases between them. Looked up from germline, CDR1 is SGHTA and CDR2 is FQGNSA. This CDR3 has 14 amino acids. In DNA form, the CDR3 reads TGTGCCAGCAGCTTAAGCAGATACCAAGAGACCCAGTACTTC. Residues: CASSLSRYQETQYF.

This clonotype turned up a few times. The CDR3 bases are TGTGCCACCCTCCGGCGAGCAGGATATGGCTACACCTTC. This translates into CATLRRAGYGYTF. The chain links TRBV12-3 or TRBV12-4 to TRBJ1-2, with no clear D. V was cut by 10 bases and J by 5 bases, with 17 bases left in between. This CDR3 contains 13 residues.

This clonotype came up a few times. J is TRBJ1-5 and V is TRBV27; unclear D gene. The V gene lost 4 bases and the J gene lost 4 bases, with 11 bases spanning the gap. Per germline, CDR1 MNHEY and CDR2 SMNVEV (reference sequence). The CDR3 totals 14 residues. CDR3 coding DNA: TGTGCCAGCAGTTACACGGGGAATAATCAGCCCCAGCATTTT. Amino acids: CASSYTGNNQPQHF.